There are a few counts of the clone carrying this T cell receptor (beta chain). What it recognizes is unknown. TCRdb re-called the 5' RACE reads through MiXCR, storing one row per CDR3 protein. The sample consists of 310,000 or so distinct CDR3 sequences, around 15% of them appearing once. The source of the sample is a study of T-cell memory formation after mild COVID-19. The study's findings and limits: Prior to infection, memory already included some responding clones, suggesting cross-reactive memory joined. CD4+ contracting clones lay mainly in CM and EM, CD8+ ones in EMRA.

The germline V gene encodes CDR1 SGHRS and CDR2 YFSETQ. The V and J ends lost 2 bases and 0 bases respectively, with 11 bases between them. The CDR3 runs 15 residues. The sequence came from a young man who had mild COVID-19 (a few samples of this study predate the infection). Cell type and time point are not known. The rearrangement uses TRBV5-1 and TRBJ1-2; tentative D call: TRBD1 (6 bases). Sequencing was done on a sample of PBMCs or a T cell subset sorted from them (not recorded which). This CDR3 reads CASSFSGATNYGYTF. The DNA for the CDR3 is TGCGCCAGCAGCTTTTCGGGGGCCACTAACTATGGCTACACCTTC. Full variable domain (missing parts from reference TRBV5-1 and TRBJ1-2): KAGVTQTPRYLIKTRGQQVTLSCSPISGHRSVSWYQQTPGQGLQFLFEYFSETQRNKGNFPGRFSGRQFSNSRSEMNVSTLELGDSALYLCASSFSGATNYGYTFGSGTRLTVV.